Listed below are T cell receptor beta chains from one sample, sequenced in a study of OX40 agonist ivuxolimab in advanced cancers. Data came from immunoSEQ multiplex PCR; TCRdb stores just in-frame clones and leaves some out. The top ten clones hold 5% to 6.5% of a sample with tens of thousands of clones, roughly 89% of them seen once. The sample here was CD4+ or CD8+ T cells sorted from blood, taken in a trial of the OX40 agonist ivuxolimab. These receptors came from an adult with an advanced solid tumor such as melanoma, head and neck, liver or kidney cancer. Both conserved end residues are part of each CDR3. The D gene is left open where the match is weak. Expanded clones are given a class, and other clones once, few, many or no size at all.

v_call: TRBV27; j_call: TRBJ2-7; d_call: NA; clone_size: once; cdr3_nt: TGTGCCAGCAGTTTAGGAAAGGTCCGCGAGCAGTACTTC; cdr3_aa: CASSLGKVREQYF
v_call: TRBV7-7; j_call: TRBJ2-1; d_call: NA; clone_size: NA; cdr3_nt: TGTGCCAGCAGCTTAATCGAGGGCTCCTACAATGAGCAGTTCTTC; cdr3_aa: CASSLIEGSYNEQFF
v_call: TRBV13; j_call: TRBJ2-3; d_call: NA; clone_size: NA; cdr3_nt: TGTGCCAGCAGCTTATTCGGGGACACAGATACGCAGTATTTT; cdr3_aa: CASSLFGDTDTQYF
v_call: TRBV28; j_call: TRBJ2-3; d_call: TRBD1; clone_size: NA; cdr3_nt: TGTGCCAGCAGTTGGGACAGGGGTACAGATACGCAGTATTTT; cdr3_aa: CASSWDRGTDTQYF
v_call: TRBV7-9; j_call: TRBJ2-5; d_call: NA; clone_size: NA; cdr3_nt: TGTGCCAGCAGCGGAAGGGGGCAAGAGACCCAGTACTTC; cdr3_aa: CASSGRGQETQYF
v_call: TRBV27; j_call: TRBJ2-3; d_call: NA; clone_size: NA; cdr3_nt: TGTGCCAGCAGTCTACTCTCGGTGGCCACAGATACGCAGTATTTT; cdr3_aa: CASSLLSVATDTQYF
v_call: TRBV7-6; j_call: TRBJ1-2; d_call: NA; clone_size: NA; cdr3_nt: TGTGCCAGCAGCTTAGTCAGGGGCAGTGGCTACACCTTC; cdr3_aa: CASSLVRGSGYTF
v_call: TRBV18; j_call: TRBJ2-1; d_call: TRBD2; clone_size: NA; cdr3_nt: TGTGCCAGCTCACCTCTGAGGTCGGGGGGTTACAATGAGCAGTTCTTC; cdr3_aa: CASSPLRSGGYNEQFF
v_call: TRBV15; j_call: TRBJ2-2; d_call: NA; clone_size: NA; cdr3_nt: TGTGCCACCACCCCAGAGGGGGGAGGGACCGGGGAGCTGTTTTTT; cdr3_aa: CATTPEGGGTGELFF
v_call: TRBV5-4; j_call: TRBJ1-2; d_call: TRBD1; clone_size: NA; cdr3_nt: TGTGCCAGCCACTCGCTCGGGACAGGGGCTTCAGCTAACTATGGCTACACCTTC; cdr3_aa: CASHSLGTGASANYGYTF
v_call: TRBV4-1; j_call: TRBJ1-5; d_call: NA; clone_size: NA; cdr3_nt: TGCGCCAGCAGCCACATCGATCAGCCCCAGCATTTT; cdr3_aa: CASSHIDQPQHF
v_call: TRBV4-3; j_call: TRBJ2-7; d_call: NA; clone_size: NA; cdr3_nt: TGCGCCAGCAGCCAAGGGCCTAGCGCTACCTACGAGCAGTACTTC; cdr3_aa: CASSQGPSATYEQYF
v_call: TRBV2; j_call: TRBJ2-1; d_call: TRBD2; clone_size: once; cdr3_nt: TGTGCCAGCACCTCGGGACTAGCGGGGGTTCATGAGCAGTTCTTC; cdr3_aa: CASTSGLAGVHEQFF
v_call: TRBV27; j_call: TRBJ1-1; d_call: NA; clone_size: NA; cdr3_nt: TGTGCCAGCAGTTCTACCGGAAACACTGAAGCTTTCTTT; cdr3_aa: CASSSTGNTEAFF
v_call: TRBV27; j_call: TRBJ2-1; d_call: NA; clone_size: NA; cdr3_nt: TGTGCCAGCAGTTTTAGCGGTGCTGAGCAGTTCTTC; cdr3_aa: CASSFSGAEQFF
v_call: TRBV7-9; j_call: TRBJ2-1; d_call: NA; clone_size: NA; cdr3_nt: TGTGCCAGCAGCTTAGACATCAGGGAGCAGTTCTTC; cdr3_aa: CASSLDIREQFF
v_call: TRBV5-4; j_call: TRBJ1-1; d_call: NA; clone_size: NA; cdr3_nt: TGTGCCAGCAGCTTGGTGGGGTCAGCCGGAGCTTTCTTT; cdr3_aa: CASSLVGSAGAFF
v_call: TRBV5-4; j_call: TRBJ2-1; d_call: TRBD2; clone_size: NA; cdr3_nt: TGTGCCAGCAGCCCGAAGGGGCTAGCGGGGGGGCCCCATGAGCAGTTCTTC; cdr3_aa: CASSPKGLAGGPHEQFF
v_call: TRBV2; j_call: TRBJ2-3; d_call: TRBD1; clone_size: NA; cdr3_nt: TGTGCCAGCAGGAGGGGGACAGGCACAGATACGCAGTATTTT; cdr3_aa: CASRRGTGTDTQYF
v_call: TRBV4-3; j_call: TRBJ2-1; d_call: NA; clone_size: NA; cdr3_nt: TGCGCCAGCAGCCAAGAATTAAGCGGACCGGACAATGAGCAGTTCTTC; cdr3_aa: CASSQELSGPDNEQFF
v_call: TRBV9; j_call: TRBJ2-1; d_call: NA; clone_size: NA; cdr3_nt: TGTGCCAGCAGCGTAGTCTTACAGGGGGGGCTCAATGAGCAGTTCTTC; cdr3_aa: CASSVVLQGGLNEQFF